One and the same sample provided the 32 T cell receptor beta chains below, sequenced in a study of blood T cell repertoires in COVID-19. Profiling relied on immunoSEQ multiplex PCR, and the TCRdb table lists in-frame clones only, not all of them. The table records approximately 400,000 clones, 83% of them present only once. The sample consisted of PBMCs or T cells enriched from blood (not recorded which). These receptor sequences come from a woman in her forties or fifties who had recovered from COVID-19.

This chain joins TRBV7-9 and TRBJ1-1, with a tentative D call TRBD1 (5 bases). The V gene lost 1 base and the J gene lost 6 bases, with 15 bases spanning the gap. This CDR3 comprises 15 residues. Germline-derived CDR1 and CDR2 are SEHNR and FQNEAQ (reference sequence). The CDR3 sequence: CASSLEPGRGPEAFF. CDR3 bases: TGTGCCAGCAGCTTAGAACCGGGGAGGGGCCCTGAAGCTTTCTTT.

The chain links TRBV5-1 to TRBJ2-1, with 9 nucleotides matching TRBD2. The CDR3 totals 16 residues. The V segment lost 1 base and the J segment 3 bases; nucleotides outside the gene matches: 5. Germline V gene lookup returns CDR1 SGHRS and CDR2 YFSETQ. The CDR3 region is CASSLSASGNYNEQFF. Here the CDR3 DNA reads TGCGCCAGCAGCTTGTCGGCTAGCGGGAACTACAATGAGCAGTTCTTC.

This chain's CDR3 is CASSHHRANYGYTF. In DNA form, the CDR3 reads TGTGCCAGCAGCCACCACAGGGCTAACTATGGCTACACCTTC. This rearrangement joins TRBV14 to TRBJ1-2, with a weak D call TRBD1 (6 bases). This CDR3 region has 14 residues. Per the germline V gene, CDR1 is SGHDN and CDR2 is FVKESK. Trimming took 3 bases from V and 0 from J, leaving 8 bases between them.

V is TRBV9 and J is TRBJ1-1, with D hard to call. V lost 7 bases and J lost 1, with 11 bases in between. This CDR3 has 13 amino acids. The V gene's germline CDR1 is SGDLS and CDR2 YYNGEE. CDR3 DNA: TGTGCCAGCGCCCGACTTACGAACACTGAAGCTTTCTTT. Translation: CASARLTNTEAFF.

The V and J genes are TRBV30 and TRBJ2-1; D uncertain. Per germline, CDR1 GTSNPN and CDR2 SVGIG (reference sequence). Trimming took 4 bases from V and 9 from J, leaving 13 bases between them. This CDR3 contains 12 residues. The CDR3 DNA sequence: TGTGCCTGGATCGGGTTTGTGGGTGAGCAGTTCTTC. As protein: CAWIGFVGEQFF.

This clone showed up many times. The rearrangement uses TRBV7-9 and TRBJ1-4; 8 bases are shared with TRBD1. The CDR3 is 15 residues long. Germline values: CDR1 SEHNR, CDR2 FQNEAQ (reference sequence). Trimming removed 4 bases from V and 4 bases from J; junction bases left unmatched: 5. The CDR3 DNA follows: TGTGCCAGCAGCTCCGGACAGGGAGATAATGAAAAACTGTTTTTT. It codes for CASSSGQGDNEKLFF.

The chain carries TRBV5-6 and TRBJ1-1, with 9 bases identical to TRBD1. Germline CDR1 is SGHDT and CDR2 is YYEEEE. J lost 5 bases, V lost 4 bases, and 6 bases had no gene match. The CDR3 runs 14 residues. The DNA for the CDR3 is TGTGCCAGCAGCCAGGACAGGGGCGGGACTGAAGCTTTCTTT. Translated: CASSQDRGGTEAFF.

This clone was counted a single time. The chain uses TRBV18 and TRBJ2-7, with 11 bases identical to TRBD2. Unmatched junction bases numbered 7, after V lost 10 bases and J lost 8 bases. The CDR3 spans 12 residues. Germline V gene data show CDR1 as KGHSH and CDR2 as LQKENI. CDR3 nucleotide sequence: TGTGCCACCTCGGGACTAGCGGACCAGCAGTACTTC. As protein: CATSGLADQQYF.

This chain uses TRBV7-2 with TRBJ2-3; D is undetermined. Germline lookup yields CDR1 SGHTA and CDR2 FQGNSA. The CDR3 totals 16 residues. Trimming removed 5 bases from V and 4 bases from J, with 19 bases in between. CDR3 sequence reads: CASSPRGALPSDTQYF. In DNA, the CDR3 is TGTGCCAGCAGCCCCCGAGGCGCTCTACCTTCAGATACGCAGTATTTT.

V is TRBV19 and J is TRBJ1-4; 11 bases line up with TRBD1. CDR1 LNHDA and CDR2 SQIVND come from the germline V gene (reference sequence). This CDR3 contains 14 residues. J lost 7 bases, V lost 4 bases, and 2 bases had no gene match. CDR3 sequence (DNA): TGTGCCAGTAGTACGGGACAGGGGGGTGAAAAACTGTTTTTT. Its protein product is CASSTGQGGEKLFF.

This rearrangement joins TRBV30 to TRBJ2-7; TRBD2 is a possible D gene (7 bases). The CDR3 is 14 amino acids. Germline values: CDR1 GTSNPN, CDR2 SVGIG (reference sequence). V was pared by 4 bases and J by 4 bases, with 17 bases between. The CDR3 region has the DNA TGTGCCTGGACCCCACGGGGGGCAGGATACGAGCAGTACTTC. The encoded protein is CAWTPRGAGYEQYF.

CDR3 DNA: TGTGCCAGTAGTATAGGGGTCGGGCAGGGTGAGCAGTTCTTC. Translation: CASSIGVGQGEQFF. This chain uses TRBV19 with TRBJ2-1; a possible D gene is TRBD1 (5 bases). Trimming took 1 base from V and 9 from J, leaving 13 bases between them. Germline V gene sequence: CDR1 LNHDA, CDR2 SQIVND (reference sequence). The CDR3 runs 14 residues.

J is TRBJ1-3 and V is TRBV28; possible D gene TRBD1, 5 bases. Trimming took off 6 bases at V and 8 bases at J, with 20 bases between the two ends. The CDR3 has 15 amino acids. The germline gives CDR1 MDHEN, CDR2 SYDVKM. CDR3 nucleotides: TGTGCCAGCAGCTCAAGTCAGGGAGGCGGCTACACCATATATTTT. Its protein is CASSSSQGGGYTIYF.

The chain couples TRBV29-1 to TRBJ1-2; 11 bases map to TRBD1. This CDR3 is built from 16 residues. V was pared by 8 bases and J by 2 bases, with 13 bases of the junction left unmatched. CDR1 is SQVTM, CDR2 ANQGSEA, per germline. CDR3 DNA: TGCAGCCCTTATGGACCGGGACAGGGGGTAAACTATGGCTACACCTTC. Its protein is CSPYGPGQGVNYGYTF.

The chain joins TRBV5-1 to TRBJ2-7, with TRBD1 identical over 7 bases. The V gene's germline CDR1 is SGHRS and CDR2 YFSETQ. Losses at the gene ends were 4 bases for V and 3 bases for J; bases not matched to a gene: 7. The CDR3 runs 14 residues. The CDR3: CASSISRDSYEQYF. CDR3 in DNA: TGCGCCAGCAGCATAAGCCGGGACAGCTACGAGCAGTACTTC.

This clone was seen a few times. This sequence joins TRBV7-3 and TRBJ2-1; a weak D match, TRBD2 (6 bases). The CDR3 consists of 14 residues. V was cut by 0 bases and J by 5 bases, with 8 bases left in between. Germline CDR1 SGHTA, CDR2 FQGTGA. The CDR3 here is CASSLTSGDNEQFF. The CDR3 DNA is TGTGCCAGCAGCTTAACTAGCGGCGACAATGAGCAGTTCTTC.

The chain uses TRBV11-3 and TRBJ2-1, with 11 bases lining up with TRBD1. The germline V gene encodes CDR1 SGHNT and CDR2 YENEEA. Unmatched junction bases numbered 11, after V lost 5 bases and J lost 11 bases. This CDR3 region has 15 residues. For the CDR3, the DNA is TGTGCCAGCAGCCCTAGAGCTGGACAGGGGGCGAAGCAGTTCTTC. The encoded protein is CASSPRAGQGAKQFF.

V gene TRBV5-1 combines with J gene TRBJ1-4; no clear D. V lost 4 bases to trimming and J lost 0 bases, with 13 bases between them. The germline gives CDR1 SGHRS, CDR2 YFSETQ. The CDR3 spans 16 residues. CDR3 region: CASSQVAAATNEKLFF. CDR3 DNA sequence: TGCGCCAGCAGCCAGGTGGCAGCTGCAACTAATGAAAAACTGTTTTTT. Full variable domain (rest looked up from reference TRBV5-1 and TRBJ1-4): KAGVTQTPRYLIKTRGQQVTLSCSPISGHRSVSWYQQTPGQGLQFLFEYFSETQRNKGNFPGRFSGRQFSNSRSEMNVSTLELGDSALYLCASSQVAAATNEKLFFGSGTQLSVL.

This clone was seen once. The CDR3 sequence is CATSRPRDLSLHF. The CDR3 nucleotides read TGTGCCACCAGCAGACCGCGGGACCTATCCCTCCACTTT. The chain combines TRBV15 with TRBJ1-6, with D perhaps TRBD1 (5 bases). Trimming stripped 2 bases from V and 14 bases from J, with 13 bases between. The germline V gene encodes CDR1 LNHNV and CDR2 YYDKDF (reference sequence). This CDR3 comprises 13 residues.

This clone has just one count. This sequence joins TRBV18 and TRBJ1-4; 8 bases map to TRBD1. The V gene end was trimmed by 5 bases and the J gene end by 7 bases; junction bases not matched to a gene: 6. The length of the CDR3 is 14 residues. In germline, CDR1 is KGHSH, CDR2 LQKENI. Here the CDR3 DNA reads TGTGCCAGCTCATCCAGGGGGCGTGGTGAAAAACTGTTTTTT. This translates into CASSSRGRGEKLFF. The entire variable domain, with the rest obtained from reference TRBV18 and TRBJ1-4, is as follows: NAGVMQNPRHLVRRRGQEARLRCSPMKGHSHVYWYRQLPEEGLKFMVYLQKENIIDESGMPKERFSAEFPKEGPSILRIQQVVRGDSAAYFCASSSRGRGEKLFFGSGTQLSVL.

In its sample, this clone was seen a few times. The chain is built from TRBV30 and TRBJ1-2, with 11 bases identical to TRBD1. Germline CDR1 reads GTSNPN; CDR2 reads SVGIG (reference sequence). CDR3 length equals 14 residues. With V trimmed by 2 bases and J by 3 bases, 2 bases remained unmatched. CDR3 loop: CAWSRGQGDYGYTF. Here the CDR3 DNA reads TGTGCCTGGAGTAGGGGACAGGGGGACTATGGCTACACCTTC. The whole variable domain, remainder taken from reference TRBV30 and TRBJ1-2, is SQTIHQWPATLVQPVGSPLSLECTVEGTSNPNLYWYRQAAGRGLQLLFYSVGIGQISSEVPQNLSASRPQDRQFILSSKKLLLSDSGFYLCAWSRGQGDYGYTFGSGTRLTVV.

The chain carries TRBV7-2 and TRBJ1-2; 10 bases are shared with TRBD1. CDR3 length: 15 residues. V was pared by 0 bases and J by 6 bases, with 4 bases of the junction left unmatched. Germline CDR1 and CDR2: SGHTA and FQGNSA. CDR3 sequence: CASSLATGGIDGYTF. CDR3 nucleotides: TGTGCCAGCAGCTTAGCGACAGGGGGCATTGATGGCTACACCTTC.

This clone was seen a single time. The chain is built from TRBV11-2 and TRBJ2-3; TRBD2 is a possible D gene (6 bases). V was pared by 4 bases and J by 0 bases, with 8 bases between. From germline, CDR1 is SGHAT and CDR2 FQNNGV. This CDR3 is 14 amino acids long. As DNA, the CDR3 is TGTGCCAGCAGCTCCGGGACTAGCACAGATACGCAGTATTTT. Its translation is CASSSGTSTDTQYF.

The chain has TRBV27 and TRBJ1-5; D remains unclear. CDR1 MNHEY and CDR2 SMNVEV come from the germline V gene (reference sequence). Between the trimmed V and J ends, which lost 8 bases and 4 bases, there was a span of 12 bases. This CDR3 contains 13 residues. The CDR3 region has the DNA TGTGCCAGCGGTCCCATGGAGAATCAGCCCCAGCATTTT. Encoded protein: CASGPMENQPQHF.

This clone was observed once. The J gene is TRBJ1-1, the V gene TRBV28; D may be TRBD1 (6 bases). This CDR3 contains 12 residues. CDR1 and CDR2 from the germline V gene are MDHEN and SYDVKM. The CDR3 is CALGGRNTEAFF. In nucleotides, the CDR3 is TGTGCATTGGGGGGGCGGAACACTGAAGCTTTCTTT.

This chain uses TRBV5-1 with TRBJ2-7; the D gene is possibly TRBD1 (6 bases). V gave up 2 bases and J gave up 5 bases, with 14 bases separating them. This CDR3 is built from 14 residues. CDR1 is SGHRS and CDR2 is YFSETQ in the germline V gene. CDR3 bases: TGCGCCAGCAGCTTTAGTGACAGGAACCACGAGCAGTACTTC. Its translation: CASSFSDRNHEQYF.

This clone was detected a few times. The chain uses TRBV6-1 and TRBJ2-5; 12 nucleotides line up with TRBD2. The CDR3 runs to 18 residues. The junction had 13 bases not matched to a gene; V was cut back by 4 bases and J by 4 bases. Germline V gene lookup returns CDR1 MNHNS and CDR2 SASEGT. As DNA, the CDR3 is TGTGCCAGCAGTGCCAAACTAGCGGGAGGAGGGTGGGGAGAGACCCAGTACTTC. Translating it yields CASSAKLAGGGWGETQYF.

CDR3 in DNA: TGTGCCACCGTCGGGGGGGGTCTAGCAGAATACTACAATGAGCAGTTCTTC. It is translated as CATVGGGLAEYYNEQFF. The chain recombines TRBV15 with TRBJ2-1, with 8 bases matching TRBD2. The CDR3 is made up of 17 amino acids. Germline CDR1 LNHNV, CDR2 YYDKDF (reference sequence). The V gene end was trimmed by 8 bases and the J gene end by 3 bases; junction bases not matched to a gene: 15.

The V gene is TRBV27, the J gene TRBJ2-7; TRBD2 agrees at 9 bases. Losses at the gene ends were 1 base for V and 3 bases for J; bases not matched to a gene: 13. The CDR3 is 18 amino acids. Looked up from germline, CDR1 is MNHEY and CDR2 is SMNVEV (reference sequence). The CDR3 region is CASSLWASGNSPGYEQYF. The CDR3 nucleotides are TGTGCCAGCAGTTTATGGGCTAGCGGGAATAGCCCGGGCTACGAGCAGTACTTC.

V gene TRBV5-6 combines with J gene TRBJ1-1; D possibly corresponds to TRBD1 (5 bases). Germline V gene data show CDR1 as SGHDT and CDR2 as YYEEEE. V shed 5 bases and J shed 0 bases, with 17 bases lying between them. The CDR3 is 16 amino acids. DNA for the CDR3: TGTGCCAGCAGTTTTGGCAGGGTTGGGATGAACACTGAAGCTTTCTTT. This codes for CASSFGRVGMNTEAFF.

The rearrangement joins TRBV13 to TRBJ1-4, with TRBD1 as a possible D gene (5 bases). V lost 3 bases and J lost 8, with 13 bases in between. Looked up from germline, CDR1 is PRHDT and CDR2 is FYEKMQ (reference sequence). The CDR3 loop spans 14 amino acids. CDR3 DNA: TGTGCCAGCAGCTTTATGGGGCCTGGGGAAAAACTGTTTTTT. Translating gives CASSFMGPGEKLFF.

This clone was seen only once. V usage is TRBV5-1 and J usage is TRBJ1-6, with a tentative D call TRBD1 (5 bases). Looked up from germline, CDR1 is SGHRS and CDR2 is YFSETQ. V was trimmed by 4 bases and J by 18 bases, leaving 20 bases between them. The CDR3 contains 13 residues. The CDR3 nucleotides are TGCGCCAGCAGCCCTATAATCGACAGTCCTCCCCACTTT. It encodes CASSPIIDSPPHF.